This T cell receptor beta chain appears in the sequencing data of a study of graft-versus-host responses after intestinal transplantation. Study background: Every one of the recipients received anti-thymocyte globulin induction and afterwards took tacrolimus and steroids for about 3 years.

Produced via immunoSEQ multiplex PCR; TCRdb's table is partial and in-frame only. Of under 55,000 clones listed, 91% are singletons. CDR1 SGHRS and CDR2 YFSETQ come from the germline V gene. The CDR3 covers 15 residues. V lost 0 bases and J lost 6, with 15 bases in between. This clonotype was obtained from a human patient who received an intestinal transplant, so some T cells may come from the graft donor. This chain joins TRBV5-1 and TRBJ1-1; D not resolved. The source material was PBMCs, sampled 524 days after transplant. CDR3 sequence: CASSLGGPPDPEAFF. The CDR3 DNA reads TGCGCCAGCAGCTTGGGCGGGCCCCCTGACCCTGAAGCTTTCTTT.